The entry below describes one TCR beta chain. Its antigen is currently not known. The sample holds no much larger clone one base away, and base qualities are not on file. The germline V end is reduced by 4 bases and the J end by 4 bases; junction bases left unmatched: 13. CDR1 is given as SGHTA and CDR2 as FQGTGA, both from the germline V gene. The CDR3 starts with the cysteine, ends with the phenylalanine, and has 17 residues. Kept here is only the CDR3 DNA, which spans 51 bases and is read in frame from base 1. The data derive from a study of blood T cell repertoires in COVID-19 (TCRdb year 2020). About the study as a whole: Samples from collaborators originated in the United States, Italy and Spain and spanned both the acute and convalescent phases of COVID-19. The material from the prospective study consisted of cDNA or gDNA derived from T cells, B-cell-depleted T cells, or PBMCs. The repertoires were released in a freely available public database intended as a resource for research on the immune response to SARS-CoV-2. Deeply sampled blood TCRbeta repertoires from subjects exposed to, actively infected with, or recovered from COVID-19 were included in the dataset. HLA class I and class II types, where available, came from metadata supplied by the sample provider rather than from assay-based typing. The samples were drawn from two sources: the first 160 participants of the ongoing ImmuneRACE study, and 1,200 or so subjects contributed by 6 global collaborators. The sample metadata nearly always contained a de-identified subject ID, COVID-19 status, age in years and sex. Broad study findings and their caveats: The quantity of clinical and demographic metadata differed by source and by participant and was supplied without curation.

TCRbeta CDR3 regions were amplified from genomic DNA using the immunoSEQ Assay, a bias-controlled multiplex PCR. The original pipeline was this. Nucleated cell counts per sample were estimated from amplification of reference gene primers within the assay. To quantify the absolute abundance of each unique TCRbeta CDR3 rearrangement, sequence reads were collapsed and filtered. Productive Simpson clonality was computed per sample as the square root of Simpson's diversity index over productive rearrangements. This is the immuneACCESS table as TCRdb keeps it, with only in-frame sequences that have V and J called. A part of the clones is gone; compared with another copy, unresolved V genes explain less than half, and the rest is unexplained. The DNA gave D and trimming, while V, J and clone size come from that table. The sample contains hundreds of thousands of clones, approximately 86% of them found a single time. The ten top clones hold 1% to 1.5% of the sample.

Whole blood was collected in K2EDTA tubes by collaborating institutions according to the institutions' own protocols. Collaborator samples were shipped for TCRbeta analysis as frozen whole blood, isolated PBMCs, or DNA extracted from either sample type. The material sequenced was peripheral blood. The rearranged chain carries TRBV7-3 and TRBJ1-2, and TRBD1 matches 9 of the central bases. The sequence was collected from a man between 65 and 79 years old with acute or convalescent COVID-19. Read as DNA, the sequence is TGTGCCAGCAGCTCGTCCCGGGACAGGGACCGGGTCTATGGCTACACCTTC. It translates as CASSSSRDRDRVYGYTF.